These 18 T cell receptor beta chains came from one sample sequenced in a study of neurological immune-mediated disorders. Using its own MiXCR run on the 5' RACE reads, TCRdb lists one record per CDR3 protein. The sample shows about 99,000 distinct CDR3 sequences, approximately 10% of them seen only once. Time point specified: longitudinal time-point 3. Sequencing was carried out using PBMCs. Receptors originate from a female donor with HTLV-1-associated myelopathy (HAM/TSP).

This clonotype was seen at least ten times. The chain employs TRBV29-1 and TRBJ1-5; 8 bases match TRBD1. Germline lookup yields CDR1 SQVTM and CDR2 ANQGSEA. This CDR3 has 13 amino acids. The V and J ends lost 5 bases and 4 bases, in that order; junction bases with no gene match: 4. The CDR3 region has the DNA TGCAGCGTTTTGACAGGGGTTAATCAGCCCCAGCATTTT. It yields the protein CSVLTGVNQPQHF.

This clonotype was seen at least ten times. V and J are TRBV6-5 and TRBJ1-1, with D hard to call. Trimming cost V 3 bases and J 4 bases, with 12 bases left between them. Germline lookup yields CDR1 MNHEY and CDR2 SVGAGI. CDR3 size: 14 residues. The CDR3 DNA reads TGTGCCAGCAGTTATGGAGCACCGAGCACTGAAGCTTTCTTT. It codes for CASSYGAPSTEAFF.

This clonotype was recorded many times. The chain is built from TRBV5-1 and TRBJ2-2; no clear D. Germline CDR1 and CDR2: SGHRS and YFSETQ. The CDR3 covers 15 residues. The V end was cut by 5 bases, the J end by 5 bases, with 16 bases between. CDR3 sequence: CASRESSKGTGELFF. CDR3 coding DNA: TGCGCCAGCAGAGAGAGCAGCAAGGGTACCGGGGAGCTGTTTTTT. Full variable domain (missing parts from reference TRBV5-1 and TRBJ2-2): KAGVTQTPRYLIKTRGQQVTLSCSPISGHRSVSWYQQTPGQGLQFLFEYFSETQRNKGNFPGRFSGRQFSNSRSEMNVSTLELGDSALYLCASRESSKGTGELFFGEGSRLTVL.

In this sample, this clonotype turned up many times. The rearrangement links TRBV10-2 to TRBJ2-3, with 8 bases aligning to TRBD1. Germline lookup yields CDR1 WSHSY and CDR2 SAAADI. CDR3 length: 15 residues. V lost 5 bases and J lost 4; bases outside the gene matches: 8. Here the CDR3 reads CASSSGGGLPDTQYF. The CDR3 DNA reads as TGCGCCAGCAGTTCAGGGGGCGGATTACCAGATACGCAGTATTTT.

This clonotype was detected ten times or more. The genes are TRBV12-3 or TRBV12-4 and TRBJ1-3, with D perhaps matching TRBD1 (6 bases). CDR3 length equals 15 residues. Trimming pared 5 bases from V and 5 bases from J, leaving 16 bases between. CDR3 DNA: TGTGCCAGCAGTCCCAACAGGGCACAGAGAAACACCATATATTTT. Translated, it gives CASSPNRAQRNTIYF.

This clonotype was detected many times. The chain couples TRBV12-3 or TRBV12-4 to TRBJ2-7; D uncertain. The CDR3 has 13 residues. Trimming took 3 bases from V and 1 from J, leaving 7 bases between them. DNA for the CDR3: TGTGCCAGCAGTTTTTTAGGGTCCTACGAGCAGTACTTC. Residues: CASSFLGSYEQYF.

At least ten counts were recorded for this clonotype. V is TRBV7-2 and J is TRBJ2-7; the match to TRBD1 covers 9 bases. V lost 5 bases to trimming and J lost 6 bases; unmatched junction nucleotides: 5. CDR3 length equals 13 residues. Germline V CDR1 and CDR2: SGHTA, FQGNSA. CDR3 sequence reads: CASSPDRGSEQYF. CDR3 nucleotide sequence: TGTGCCAGCAGCCCCGACAGGGGGTCCGAGCAGTACTTC.

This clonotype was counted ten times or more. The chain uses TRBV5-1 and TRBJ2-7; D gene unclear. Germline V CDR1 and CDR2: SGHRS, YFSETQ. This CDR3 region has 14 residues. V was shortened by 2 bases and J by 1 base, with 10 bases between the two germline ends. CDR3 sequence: CASSLTERSYEQYF. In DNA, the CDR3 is TGCGCCAGCAGCTTAACAGAGAGATCCTACGAGCAGTACTTC.

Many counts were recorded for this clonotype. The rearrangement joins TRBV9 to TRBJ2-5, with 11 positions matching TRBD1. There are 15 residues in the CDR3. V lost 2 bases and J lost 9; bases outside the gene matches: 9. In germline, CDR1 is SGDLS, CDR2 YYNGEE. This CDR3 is CASSVGTGGRGAQYF. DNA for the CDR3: TGTGCCAGCAGCGTCGGGACAGGGGGAAGAGGGGCCCAGTACTTC.

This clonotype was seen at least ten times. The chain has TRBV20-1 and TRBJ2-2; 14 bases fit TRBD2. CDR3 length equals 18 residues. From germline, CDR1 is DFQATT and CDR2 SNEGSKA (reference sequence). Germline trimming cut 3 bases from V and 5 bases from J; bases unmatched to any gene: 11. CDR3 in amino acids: CSASAGTSGGHRTGELFF. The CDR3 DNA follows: TGCAGTGCTAGTGCCGGGACTAGCGGGGGCCACAGGACCGGGGAGCTGTTTTTT.

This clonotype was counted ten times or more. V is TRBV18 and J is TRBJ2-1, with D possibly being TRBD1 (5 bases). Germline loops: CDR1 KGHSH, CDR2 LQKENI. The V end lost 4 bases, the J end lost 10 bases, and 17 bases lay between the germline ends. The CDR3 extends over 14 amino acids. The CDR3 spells CASSQRSGKGEQFF. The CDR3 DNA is TGTGCCAGCTCACAAAGGAGTGGCAAGGGGGAGCAGTTCTTC.

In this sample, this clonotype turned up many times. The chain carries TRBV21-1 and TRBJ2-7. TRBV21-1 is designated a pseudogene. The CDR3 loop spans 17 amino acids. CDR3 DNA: TGTGCCAGCAGCGAAAAAGGAGAGCGAAGTGGTTCCTACGAGCAGTACTTC. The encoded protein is CASSEKGERSGSYEQYF.

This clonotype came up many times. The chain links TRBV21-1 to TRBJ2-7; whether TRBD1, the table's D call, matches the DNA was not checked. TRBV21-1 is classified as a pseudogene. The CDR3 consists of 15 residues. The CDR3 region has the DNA TGTGCCAGCAGCAACCCGCAGGGGCAATCCTACGAGCAGTACTTC. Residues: CASSNPQGQSYEQYF.

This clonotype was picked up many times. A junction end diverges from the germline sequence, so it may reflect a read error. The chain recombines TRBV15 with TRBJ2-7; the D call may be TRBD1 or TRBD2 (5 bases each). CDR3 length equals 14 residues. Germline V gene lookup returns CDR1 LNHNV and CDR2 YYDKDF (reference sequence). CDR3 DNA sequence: TGTGCTACCAGCGTGGGGGTCGGTTCCTACGAGCAGTACTTC. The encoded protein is CATSVGVGSYEQYF.

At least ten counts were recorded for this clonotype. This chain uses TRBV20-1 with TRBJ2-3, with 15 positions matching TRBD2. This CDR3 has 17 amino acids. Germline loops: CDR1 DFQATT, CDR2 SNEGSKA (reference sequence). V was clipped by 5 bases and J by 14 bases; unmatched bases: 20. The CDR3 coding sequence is TGCAGTGCTGAGGACCGGGGGACTAGCGGGGGGCCGTTGAGACCGTATTTT. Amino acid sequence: CSAEDRGTSGGPLRPYF.

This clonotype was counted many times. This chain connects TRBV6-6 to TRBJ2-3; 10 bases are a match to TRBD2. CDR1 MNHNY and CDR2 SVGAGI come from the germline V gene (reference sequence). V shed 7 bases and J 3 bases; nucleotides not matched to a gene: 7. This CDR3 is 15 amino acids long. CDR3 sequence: CASTLGTSVTDTQYF. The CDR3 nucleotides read TGTGCCAGCACCCTCGGGACTAGCGTAACAGATACGCAGTATTTT.

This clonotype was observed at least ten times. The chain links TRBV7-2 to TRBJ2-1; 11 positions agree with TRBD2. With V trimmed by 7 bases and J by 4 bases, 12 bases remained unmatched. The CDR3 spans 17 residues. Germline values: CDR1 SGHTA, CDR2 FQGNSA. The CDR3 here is CASTRGGTSGLYNEQFF. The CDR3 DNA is TGTGCCAGCACCCGGGGAGGGACTAGCGGTTTGTACAATGAGCAGTTCTTC.

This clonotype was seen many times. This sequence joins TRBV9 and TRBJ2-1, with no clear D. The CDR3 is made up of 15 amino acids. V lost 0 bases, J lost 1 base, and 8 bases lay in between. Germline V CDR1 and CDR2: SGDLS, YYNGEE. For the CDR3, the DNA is TGTGCCAGCAGCGTAGACTTGGGGTCCTACAATGAGCAGTTCTTC. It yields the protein CASSVDLGSYNEQFF.